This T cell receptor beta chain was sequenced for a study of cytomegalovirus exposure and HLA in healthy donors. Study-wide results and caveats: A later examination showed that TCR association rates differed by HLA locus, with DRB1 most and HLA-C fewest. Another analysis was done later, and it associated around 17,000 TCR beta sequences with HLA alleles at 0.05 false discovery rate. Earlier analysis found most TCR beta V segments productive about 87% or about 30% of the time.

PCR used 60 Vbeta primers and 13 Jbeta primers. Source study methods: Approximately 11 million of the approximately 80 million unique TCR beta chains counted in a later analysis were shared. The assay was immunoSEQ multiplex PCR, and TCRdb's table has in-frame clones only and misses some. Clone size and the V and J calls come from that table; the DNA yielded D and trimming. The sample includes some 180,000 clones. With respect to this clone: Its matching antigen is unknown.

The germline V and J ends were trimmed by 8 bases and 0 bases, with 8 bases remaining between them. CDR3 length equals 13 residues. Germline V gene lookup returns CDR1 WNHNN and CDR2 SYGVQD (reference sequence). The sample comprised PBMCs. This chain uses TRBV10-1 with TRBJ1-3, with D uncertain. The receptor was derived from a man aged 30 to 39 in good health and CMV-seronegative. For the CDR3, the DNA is TGCGCCAGCCTTGAGGGCTCTGGAAACACCATATATTTT. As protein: CASLEGSGNTIYF.